One sample yielded the 10 T cell receptor beta chains listed below, sequenced in a study of blood T cell repertoires in COVID-19. Profiling relied on immunoSEQ multiplex PCR, and the TCRdb table lists in-frame clones only, not all of them. This table holds about 120,000 clones, about 87% found once. The sample taken for sequencing was peripheral blood. Receptor source: a woman in her 70s with acute or convalescent COVID-19.

The chain recombines TRBV19 with TRBJ1-1; TRBD1 is a possible D gene (6 bases). Looked up from germline, CDR1 is LNHDA and CDR2 is SQIVND (reference sequence). V was pared by 5 bases and J by 0 bases, with 16 bases between. The CDR3 runs to 16 residues. CDR3 protein: CASSPPDSPMNTEAFF. The CDR3 DNA sequence: TGTGCCAGTAGTCCCCCGGACAGCCCCATGAACACTGAAGCTTTCTTT.

The chain carries TRBV6-5 and TRBJ2-7; TRBD2 matches at 13 bases. The CDR3 extends over 15 amino acids. The ends lost 6 bases at V and 0 bases at J; junction bases unmatched: 2. Germline CDR1 MNHEY, CDR2 SVGAGI. As DNA, the CDR3 is TGTGCCAGCAGGAGGACTAGCGGGAGCTCCTACGAGCAGTACTTC. It codes for CASRRTSGSSYEQYF.

This chain links TRBV2 with TRBJ1-5, with TRBD1 as a possible D gene (6 bases). Deletions cut 7 bases from V and 7 bases from J, with 17 bases between. Germline values: CDR1 SNHLY, CDR2 FYNNEI. The CDR3 totals 14 residues. CDR3 bases: TGTGCCAGCAAACCGACAGGCCTCGGGCAGCCCCAGCATTTT. It codes for CASKPTGLGQPQHF.

The rearrangement joins TRBV11-2 to TRBJ1-1; TRBD1 matches 7 bases. V lost 5 bases, J lost 5 bases, and 8 bases stayed unmatched. The germline gives CDR1 SGHAT, CDR2 FQNNGV. This CDR3 region has 14 residues. The CDR3 DNA reads TGTGCCAGCAGCCAAAGACAGGGTCCAACTGAAGCTTTCTTT. Encoded protein: CASSQRQGPTEAFF.

V usage is TRBV3-1 (or the pseudogene TRBV3-2) and J usage is TRBJ1-1, with D possibly matching TRBD1 (5 bases). This CDR3 contains 14 residues. Per germline, CDR1 LGHDT and CDR2 YNNKEL (reference sequence). Trimming pared 1 base from V and 4 bases from J, leaving 10 bases between. In nucleotides, the CDR3 is TGTGCCAGCAGCCAAGGGGGGGTCGGCACTGAAGCTTTCTTT. Translation: CASSQGGVGTEAFF.

V is TRBV18 and J is TRBJ2-7; D not certain. This CDR3 is 14 amino acids long. Germline assignment: CDR1 KGHSH and CDR2 LQKENI. Deletions cut 4 bases from V and 0 bases from J, with 10 bases between. CDR3 loop: CASSLREVSYEQYF. The DNA of the CDR3 is TGTGCCAGCTCACTTCGCGAGGTCTCCTACGAGCAGTACTTC.

V is TRBV7-2 and J is TRBJ1-1; D unclear. This CDR3 has 14 amino acids. The germline V and J ends were trimmed by 5 bases and 1 base, with 11 bases remaining between them. Germline-derived CDR1 and CDR2 are SGHTA and FQGNSA. This CDR3 reads CASSVEYSNTEAFF. DNA of the CDR3: TGTGCCAGCAGCGTAGAGTACTCGAACACTGAAGCTTTCTTT.

The gene calls are TRBV2 and TRBJ1-6; D is possibly TRBD1 (5 bases). Per the germline V gene, CDR1 is SNHLY and CDR2 is FYNNEI. The V end lost 6 bases, the J end lost 8 bases, and 11 bases lay between the germline ends. CDR3 length: 13 residues. The CDR3: CASRKGEDSPLHF. CDR3 coding DNA: TGTGCCAGCAGGAAAGGGGAGGATTCACCCCTCCACTTT.

This clone was recorded a few times. V and J are TRBV5-1 and TRBJ2-3; 10 bases fit TRBD2. V was pared by 4 bases and J by 4 bases, with 9 bases of the junction left unmatched. Germline values: CDR1 SGHRS, CDR2 YFSETQ. The CDR3 sequence is 16 residues long. In DNA, the CDR3 is TGCGCCAGCAGCATCCTAGCGGGGGCGGGAGCAGATACGCAGTATTTT. It codes for CASSILAGAGADTQYF.

CDR3 sequence reads: CASSETSGGTTSTDTQYF. In DNA, the CDR3 is TGTGCCAGTAGTGAGACTAGCGGGGGGACTACTAGCACAGATACGCAGTATTTT. This chain links TRBV19 with TRBJ2-3; 13 nucleotides agree with TRBD2. This CDR3 has 18 amino acids. Germline V CDR1 and CDR2: LNHDA, SQIVND (reference sequence). V lost 5 bases to trimming and J lost 0 bases; unmatched junction nucleotides: 8. The whole variable domain, filled in from reference TRBV19 and TRBJ2-3, reads DGGITQSPKYLFRKEGQNVTLSCEQNLNHDAMYWYRQDPGQGLRLIYYSQIVNDFQKGDIAEGYSVSREKKESFPLTVTSAQKNPTAFYLCASSETSGGTTSTDTQYFGPGTRLTVL.